These 27 T cell receptor beta chains were all obtained from the same sample, sequenced in a study of OX40 agonist ivuxolimab in advanced cancers. This table comes from immunoSEQ multiplex PCR, and its TCRdb copy is limited to in-frame clones, with some not included. The table includes just under 65,000 clones, approximately 85% detected once. The sample here was CD4+ or CD8+ T cells sorted from blood, taken in a trial of the OX40 agonist ivuxolimab. The receptors were gathered from an adult with an advanced solid tumor such as melanoma, head and neck, liver or kidney cancer.

This chain links TRBV5-1 with TRBJ2-1; D is ambiguous. The CDR3 sequence is 11 residues long. Trimming pared 4 bases from V and 9 bases from J, leaving 8 bases between. The germline gives CDR1 SGHRS, CDR2 YFSETQ. The DNA of the CDR3 is TGCGCCAGCAGCGACCAAAGTGAGCAGTTCTTC. Its translation: CASSDQSEQFF.

This CDR3 reads CASKSQGQSYEQYF. CDR3 bases: TGTGCCAGCAAGTCCCAGGGGCAGAGCTACGAGCAGTACTTC. The rearrangement uses TRBV2 and TRBJ2-7, with D possibly being TRBD1 (6 bases). From germline, CDR1 is SNHLY and CDR2 FYNNEI. CDR3 length: 14 amino acids. With 7 bases removed from V and 3 bases from J, the gap between germline ends came to 16 bases.

The chain combines TRBV6-5 with TRBJ2-7; D not resolved. The CDR3 loop spans 13 amino acids. Trimming took 2 bases from V and 0 from J, leaving 5 bases between them. Germline CDR1 and CDR2: MNHEY and SVGAGI. The CDR3 region is CASSYPNSYEQYF. Written as DNA, the CDR3 is TGTGCCAGCAGTTACCCGAACTCCTACGAGCAGTACTTC.

The chain couples TRBV4-3 to TRBJ2-3, with D unresolved. Germline CDR1 reads LGHNA; CDR2 reads YSLEER. Trimming removed 0 bases at V and 9 bases at J, with 10 bases between. This CDR3 has 13 amino acids. CDR3 loop: CASSQDLELTQYF. DNA of the CDR3: TGCGCCAGCAGCCAAGATCTTGAGTTGACGCAGTATTTT.

This clone has only a few counts. The chain recombines TRBV6-6 with TRBJ1-5, with 8 positions matching TRBD1. Trimming at V came to 3 bases and at J to 2 bases, leaving 6 bases not matched to a gene. CDR1 is MNHNY, CDR2 SVGAGI, per germline (reference sequence). The CDR3 totals 16 residues. The CDR3 nucleotides read TGTGCCAGCAGTTATGAAAAGGACAGGGGCAATCAGCCCCAGCATTTT. Translation: CASSYEKDRGNQPQHF.

The rearrangement joins TRBV2 to TRBJ1-2; D gene unclear. The V end lost 8 bases, the J end lost 8 bases, and 15 bases lay between the germline ends. Germline CDR1 SNHLY, CDR2 FYNNEI. The CDR3 is made up of 12 amino acids. The CDR3 protein is CASSLKGQGYTF. The CDR3 DNA reads as TGTGCCAGCTCCCTAAAAGGGCAGGGCTACACCTTC.

This clone was found a few times. The J gene is TRBJ2-1, the V gene TRBV7-2; D might be TRBD1 or TRBD2, each matching 5 bases. This CDR3 contains 14 residues. V lost 3 bases to trimming and J lost 6 bases, with 12 bases between them. Per the germline V gene, CDR1 is SGHTA and CDR2 is FQGNSA. The CDR3 reads CASSLTGTLNEQFF. Here the CDR3 DNA reads TGTGCCAGCAGCTTGACCGGGACCCTCAATGAGCAGTTCTTC.

The chain couples TRBV18 to TRBJ1-1; D is unclear. The CDR3 contains 12 residues. Germline V lookup: CDR1 KGHSH, CDR2 LQKENI. Deletions cut 6 bases from V and 8 bases from J, with 13 bases between. The CDR3 DNA reads TGTGCCAGCTCGCGGGAGGGTAGAGAAGCTTTCTTT. It encodes CASSREGREAFF.

This clone was seen only a few times. The CDR3 loop is CASSETHYPALGYF. The CDR3 coding sequence is TGCGCCAGCAGTGAGACACACTACCCTGCCTTGGGGTACTTC. This rearrangement joins TRBV10-1 to TRBJ2-7; D uncertain. The CDR3 totals 14 residues. V lost 2 bases to trimming and J lost 12 bases, with 20 bases between them. The germline V gene encodes CDR1 WNHNN and CDR2 SYGVQD (reference sequence).

The gene calls are TRBV25-1 and TRBJ2-7, with D possibly matching TRBD2 (5 bases). The germline gives CDR1 MGHDK, CDR2 SYGVNS. Deletions cut 1 base from V and 4 bases from J, with 14 bases between. The CDR3 is 15 amino acids. The CDR3 bases are TGTGCCAGCAGTGAATCGGCAGGCCGGAGGTACGAGCAGTACTTC. As protein: CASSESAGRRYEQYF.

CDR3 residues: CASSTRDREYTF. In DNA form, the CDR3 reads TGTGCCAGTAGTACGAGGGACAGGGAATACACCTTC. The rearrangement joins TRBV19 to TRBJ1-2; 9 bases are a match to TRBD1. The CDR3 is 12 residues long. Trimming removed 4 bases from V and 11 bases from J; junction bases left unmatched: 5. CDR1 is LNHDA and CDR2 is SQIVND in the germline V gene (reference sequence).

The V call is TRBV5-6, the J call TRBJ1-6; D unclear. The germline V gene has CDR1 SGHDT and CDR2 YYEEEE. Trimming stripped 0 bases from V and 0 bases from J, with 7 bases between. CDR3 length equals 16 residues. The CDR3 sequence is CASSLGSSSYNSPLHF. Here the CDR3 DNA reads TGTGCCAGCAGCTTGGGCAGCAGCTCCTATAATTCACCCCTCCACTTT. The entire variable domain, with the rest obtained from reference TRBV5-6 and TRBJ1-6, is as follows: DAGVTQSPTHLIKTRGQQVTLRCSPKSGHDTVSWYQQALGQGPQFIFQYYEEEERQRGNFPDRFSGHQFPNYSSELNVNALLLGDSALYLCASSLGSSSYNSPLHFGNGTRLTVT.

This chain joins TRBV5-6 and TRBJ2-7; a possible D gene is TRBD2 (5 bases). CDR1 SGHDT and CDR2 YYEEEE come from the germline V gene. This CDR3 is 14 amino acids long. V was clipped by 3 bases and J by 5 bases, with 15 bases between them. CDR3 in DNA: TGTGCCAGCAGCTACCCGGGGAGCGTGGACGAGCAGTACTTC. It is translated as CASSYPGSVDEQYF.

The chain is built from TRBV6-5 and TRBJ1-5, with unresolved D. CDR1 is MNHEY and CDR2 is SVGAGI in the germline V gene. Trimming stripped 6 bases from V and 6 bases from J, with 9 bases between. The length of the CDR3 is 12 residues. The CDR3 protein is CASSLVGQPQHF. Here the CDR3 DNA reads TGTGCCAGCAGCCTTGTCGGTCAGCCCCAGCATTTT.

The V and J genes are TRBV7-9 and TRBJ2-2, with a tentative D call TRBD1 (6 bases). This CDR3 is 14 amino acids long. The germline V gene has CDR1 SEHNR and CDR2 FQNEAQ (reference sequence). V was clipped by 4 bases and J by 3 bases, with 9 bases between them. CDR3 in amino acids: CASSSGQYTGELFF. CDR3 DNA sequence: TGTGCCAGCAGCTCAGGACAGTACACCGGGGAGCTGTTTTTT. The whole variable domain, filled in from reference TRBV7-9 and TRBJ2-2, reads DTGVSQNPRHKITKRGQNVTFRCDPISEHNRLYWYRQTLGQGPEFLTYFQNEAQLEKSRLLSDRFSAERPKGSFSTLEIQRTEQGDSAMYLCASSSGQYTGELFFGEGSRLTVL.

The genes are TRBV11-2 and TRBJ2-5; possibly TRBD1 for D (6 bases). Germline V gene sequence: CDR1 SGHAT, CDR2 FQNNGV. CDR3 length: 14 amino acids. Trimming took 4 bases from V and 6 from J, leaving 15 bases between them. Here the CDR3 reads CASSSYRERKTQYF. As DNA, the CDR3 is TGTGCCAGCAGCTCCTACAGGGAAAGAAAGACCCAGTACTTC.

The chain recombines TRBV5-6 with TRBJ2-7, with D perhaps matching TRBD1 (6 bases). The V end was cut by 5 bases, the J end by 0 bases, with 12 bases between. CDR1 SGHDT and CDR2 YYEEEE come from the germline V gene. CDR3 length: 14 residues. Here the CDR3 DNA reads TGTGCCAGCAGTCACCGGGACATCTCCTACGAGCAGTACTTC. Protein product: CASSHRDISYEQYF.

The CDR3 region is CASSSTGNSGETQYF. The DNA for the CDR3 is TGTGCCAGCAGCTCTACAGGGAATAGCGGGGAGACCCAGTACTTC. V and J are TRBV7-9 and TRBJ2-5, with a possible D match to TRBD2 (7 bases). Trimming removed 4 bases at V and 5 bases at J, with 17 bases between. CDR3 length: 15 amino acids. Germline V gene data show CDR1 as SEHNR and CDR2 as FQNEAQ (reference sequence).

This chain links TRBV11-2 with TRBJ2-5; 8 nucleotides match TRBD1. The V gene end was trimmed by 3 bases and the J gene end by 5 bases; junction bases not matched to a gene: 14. This CDR3 is built from 17 residues. The germline V gene encodes CDR1 SGHAT and CDR2 FQNNGV. CDR3 sequence reads: CASSFLPGQVLGETQYF. The CDR3 bases are TGTGCCAGCAGCTTTCTACCGGGACAGGTGTTAGGGGAGACCCAGTACTTC.

The chain is built from TRBV9 and TRBJ1-5; TRBD1 matches at 7 bases. Germline V gives CDR1 SGDLS, CDR2 YYNGEE. V gave up 0 bases and J gave up 6 bases; unmatched junction bases: 6. The CDR3 sequence is 15 residues long. The CDR3 sequence is CASSVEGGGGQPQHF. CDR3 nucleotide sequence: TGTGCCAGCAGCGTAGAAGGGGGCGGAGGTCAGCCCCAGCATTTT.

J is TRBJ2-3 and V is TRBV15, with TRBD1 as a possible D gene (7 bases). The length of the CDR3 is 17 residues. With 1 base removed from V and 0 bases from J, the gap between germline ends came to 14 bases. Germline values: CDR1 LNHNV, CDR2 YYDKDF (reference sequence). The DNA of the CDR3 is TGTGCCACCAGCAGAGGGGCGGGGACAGCTAGCACAGATACGCAGTATTTT. Translation: CATSRGAGTASTDTQYF.

The chain joins TRBV27 to TRBJ2-3; tentatively, D is TRBD2 (7 bases). V lost 9 bases and J 2 bases, leaving 21 bases between the germline ends. This CDR3 is 16 amino acids long. Germline CDR1 and CDR2: MNHEY and SMNVEV (reference sequence). CDR3 DNA sequence: TGTGCCAGTTTGGGGTCGGTGGGGGGGCACACAGATACGCAGTATTTT. The encoded protein is CASLGSVGGHTDTQYF.

The chain couples TRBV19 to TRBJ1-1; tentative D call: TRBD1 (6 bases). The germline V gene has CDR1 LNHDA and CDR2 SQIVND (reference sequence). V dropped 3 bases and J dropped 0 bases, with 8 bases sitting between them. The length of the CDR3 is 14 residues. The CDR3 reads CASSIRGMNTEAFF. In DNA, the CDR3 is TGTGCCAGTAGTATTAGGGGGATGAACACTGAAGCTTTCTTT.

CDR3 amino acids: CASSRQSMNTEAFF. The CDR3 DNA follows: TGTGCCAGCAGTAGACAGTCCATGAACACTGAAGCTTTCTTT. The rearrangement links TRBV6-1 to TRBJ1-1; tentatively, D is TRBD1 (5 bases). Germline assignment: CDR1 MNHNS and CDR2 SASEGT. V dropped 5 bases and J dropped 0 bases, with 10 bases sitting between them. This CDR3 has 14 amino acids.

The chain joins TRBV5-1 to TRBJ1-1; 11 bases map to TRBD1. Looked up from germline, CDR1 is SGHRS and CDR2 is YFSETQ. The CDR3 totals 15 residues. The junction had 6 bases not matched to a gene; V was cut back by 4 bases and J by 4 bases. CDR3 sequence reads: CASSRGTGGITEAFF. CDR3 DNA: TGCGCCAGCAGCAGAGGGACAGGGGGAATCACTGAAGCTTTCTTT.

The chain couples TRBV11-2 to TRBJ1-5, with D hard to call. Germline V gives CDR1 SGHAT, CDR2 FQNNGV. V dropped 6 bases and J dropped 1 base, with 7 bases sitting between them. The CDR3 length is 13 residues. For the CDR3, the DNA is TGTGCCAGCAGTGTGGGGAGCAATCAGCCCCAGCATTTT. Its translation: CASSVGSNQPQHF.

The gene calls are TRBV28 and TRBJ2-7; tentative D call: TRBD1 (5 bases). The CDR3 runs 13 residues. The V end lost 2 bases, the J end lost 4 bases, and 9 bases lay between the germline ends. Germline CDR1 is MDHEN and CDR2 is SYDVKM. The CDR3 here is CASSLPGNYEQYF. CDR3 DNA: TGTGCCAGCAGTTTACCAGGGAATTACGAGCAGTACTTC.